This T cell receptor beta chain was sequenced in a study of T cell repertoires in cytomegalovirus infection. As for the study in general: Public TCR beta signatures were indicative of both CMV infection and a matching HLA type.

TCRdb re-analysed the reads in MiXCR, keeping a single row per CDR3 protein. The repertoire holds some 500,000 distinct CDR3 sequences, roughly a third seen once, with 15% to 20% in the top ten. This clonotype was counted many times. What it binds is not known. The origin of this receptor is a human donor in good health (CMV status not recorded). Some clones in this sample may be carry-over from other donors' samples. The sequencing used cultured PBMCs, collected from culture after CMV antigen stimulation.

The CDR3 bases are TGTGCCAGCAGCGTAGCAGGGTCCACGGAGACCCAGTACTTC. As protein: CASSVAGSTETQYF. This chain uses TRBV9 with TRBJ2-5; tentatively, D is TRBD1 (5 bases). This CDR3 has 14 amino acids. The V end lost 0 bases, the J end lost 5 bases, and 11 bases lay between the germline ends. Germline assignment: CDR1 SGDLS and CDR2 YYNGEE.